This entry lists 13 T cell receptor beta chains sequenced from one sample in a study of sequential checkpoint blockade in melanoma. Assay used: immunoSEQ multiplex PCR; TCRdb lists only in-frame clones, some missing. This table holds thousands of clones, less than 50% found once. The treatment denotes: randomized to nivolumab then ipilimumab (arm A) or the reverse (arm B). The sample here was CD8+ T cells sorted from blood (inferred from file names), taken from a patient given nivolumab and ipilimumab in sequence. These receptors all come from a human patient with melanoma. Some clones in this sample may be carry-over from other donors' samples.

The J gene is TRBJ2-7, the V gene TRBV28, with D perhaps TRBD2 (7 bases). V gave up 6 bases and J gave up 1 base, with 16 bases separating them. This CDR3 has 15 residues. Germline CDR1 reads MDHEN; CDR2 reads SYDVKM. CDR3 nucleotide sequence: TGTGCCAGCAGCTCCCGGCGGGGGCTATCCTACGAGCAGTACTTC. Amino acid sequence: CASSSRRGLSYEQYF.

The chain couples TRBV6-5 to TRBJ1-1; D is uncertain. The germline V gene encodes CDR1 MNHEY and CDR2 SVGAGI. Between the trimmed V and J ends, which lost 2 bases and 7 bases, there was a span of 14 bases. CDR3 length equals 14 residues. The CDR3 DNA reads as TGTGCCAGCAGTTACGGCCTGGAGAATGGTGAAGCTTTCTTT. It yields the protein CASSYGLENGEAFF.

This sequence joins TRBV4-3 and TRBJ2-2; D perhaps matches TRBD1 (6 bases). Germline CDR1 LGHNA, CDR2 YSLEER. The CDR3 is 16 amino acids. V shed 1 base and J shed 4 bases, with 13 bases lying between them. CDR3 amino acids: CASSQVKGGFTGELFF. The CDR3 DNA reads as TGCGCCAGCAGCCAAGTAAAAGGGGGTTTCACCGGGGAGCTGTTTTTT.

The CDR3 loop reads CASRISRAGNQPQHF. DNA for the CDR3: TGTGCCAGCAGAATTTCTAGAGCTGGCAATCAGCCCCAGCATTTT. The rearrangement uses TRBV6-1 and TRBJ1-5; no definite D call. The CDR3 is 15 amino acids. Looked up from germline, CDR1 is MNHNS and CDR2 is SASEGT. Trimming pared 6 bases from V and 2 bases from J, leaving 14 bases between.

The CDR3: CASSYSDRYNSPLHF. The CDR3 DNA follows: TGTGCCAGCAGTTACTCCGACAGGTATAATTCACCCCTCCACTTT. The chain combines TRBV6-6 with TRBJ1-6; D may be TRBD1 (6 bases). Germline values: CDR1 MNHNY, CDR2 SVGAGI (reference sequence). CDR3 size: 15 residues. V lost 0 bases and J 4 bases, leaving 7 bases between the germline ends.

The chain joins TRBV5-1 to TRBJ1-1; 7 nucleotides agree with TRBD1. Germline CDR1 SGHRS, CDR2 YFSETQ. The CDR3 is 14 amino acids. Trimming cost V 1 base and J 3 bases; bases outside gene matches: 3. CDR3 sequence (DNA): TGCGCCAGCAGCTTGCGAGGGGGCCACACTGAAGCTTTCTTT. This sequence encodes CASSLRGGHTEAFF.

This clone came up once. The J gene is TRBJ2-7, the V gene TRBV11-2; perhaps TRBD1 as D (5 bases). V shed 9 bases and J shed 3 bases, with 18 bases lying between them. Germline CDR1 SGHAT, CDR2 FQNNGV. This CDR3 is 14 amino acids long. For the CDR3, the DNA is TGTGCCAGTTTACCCGACGACAGCTACTACGAGCAGTACTTC. This encodes CASLPDDSYYEQYF. The whole variable domain, remainder taken from reference TRBV11-2 and TRBJ2-7, is EAGVAQSPRYKIIEKRQSVAFWCNPISGHATLYWYQQILGQGPKLLIQFQNNGVVDDSQLPKDRFSAERLKGVDSTLKIQPAKLEDSAVYLCASLPDDSYYEQYFGPGTRLTVT.

The V gene is TRBV5-4, the J gene TRBJ2-3; D ambiguous. Germline V lookup: CDR1 SGHNT, CDR2 YYREEE (reference sequence). The CDR3 consists of 13 residues. V was cut by 4 bases and J by 5 bases, with 11 bases left in between. DNA of the CDR3: TGTGCCAGCAGCCAAGAGAATCAAGATACGCAGTATTTT. Amino acids: CASSQENQDTQYF.

This clone was seen a handful of times. J is TRBJ2-2 and V is TRBV7-3, with D tentatively TRBD2 (6 bases). This CDR3 comprises 14 residues. Per the germline V gene, CDR1 is SGHTA and CDR2 is FQGTGA. Deletions cut 8 bases from V and 5 bases from J, with 15 bases between. The CDR3 is CASSLGAGTGELFF. The CDR3 DNA follows: TGTGCCAGCTCTCTAGGGGCGGGGACCGGGGAGCTGTTTTTT.

V is TRBV7-9 and J is TRBJ1-4; 7 positions agree with TRBD1. CDR1 and CDR2 from the germline V gene are SEHNR and FQNEAQ (reference sequence). J lost 8 bases, V lost 1 base, and 13 bases had no gene match. The CDR3 is 17 amino acids. CDR3 coding DNA: TGTGCCAGCAGCTTAGATGACGCGGGACAGCTGGGGGAAAAACTGTTTTTT. This gives the protein CASSLDDAGQLGEKLFF.

The chain couples TRBV6-1 to TRBJ1-1, with TRBD1 matching over 8 bases. The CDR3 is 13 amino acids. CDR1 and CDR2 (germline): MNHNS, SASEGT. J was trimmed by 4 bases and V by 5 bases; bases with no gene match: 3. The DNA for the CDR3 is TGTGCCAGCAGTCCTACAGGGGGCACTGAAGCTTTCTTT. Amino acids: CASSPTGGTEAFF.

This clone has only a few counts. This sequence joins TRBV7-9 and TRBJ1-1, with D possibly being TRBD1 (5 bases). The CDR3 contains 17 residues. V lost 2 bases and J lost 1, with 17 bases in between. Germline V gives CDR1 SEHNR, CDR2 FQNEAQ (reference sequence). Here the CDR3 DNA reads TGTGCCAGCAGCTTAAACCAGGTGGGGCCAGGGAACACTGAAGCTTTCTTT. As protein: CASSLNQVGPGNTEAFF.

This clone is deemed medium-sized. The genes are TRBV10-3 and TRBJ1-2, with D perhaps matching TRBD1 (5 bases). Germline CDR1 and CDR2: ENHRY and SYGVKD. The germline V and J ends were trimmed by 3 bases and 7 bases, with 9 bases remaining between them. This CDR3 region has 12 residues. In DNA form, the CDR3 reads TGTGCCATCAGTGATGGGGGGTTTGGCTACACCTTC. Translated: CAISDGGFGYTF.